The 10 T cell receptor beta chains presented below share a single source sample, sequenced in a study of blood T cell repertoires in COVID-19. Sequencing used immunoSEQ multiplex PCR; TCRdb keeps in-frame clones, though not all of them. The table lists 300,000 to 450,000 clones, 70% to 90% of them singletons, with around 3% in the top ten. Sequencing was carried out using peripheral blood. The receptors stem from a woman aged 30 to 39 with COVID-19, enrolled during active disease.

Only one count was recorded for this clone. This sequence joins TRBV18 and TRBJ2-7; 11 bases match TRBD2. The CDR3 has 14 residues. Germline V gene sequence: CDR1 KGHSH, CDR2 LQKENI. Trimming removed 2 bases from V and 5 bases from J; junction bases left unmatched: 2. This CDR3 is CASSPRLAGHEQYV. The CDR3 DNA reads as TGTGCCAGCTCACCAAGACTAGCGGGACACGAGCAGTACGTC.

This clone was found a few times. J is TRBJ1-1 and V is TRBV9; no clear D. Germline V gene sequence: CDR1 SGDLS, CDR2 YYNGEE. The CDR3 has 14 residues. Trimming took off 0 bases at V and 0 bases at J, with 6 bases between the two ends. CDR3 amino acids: CASSVDVMNTEAFF. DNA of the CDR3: TGTGCCAGCAGCGTAGATGTCATGAACACTGAAGCTTTCTTT.

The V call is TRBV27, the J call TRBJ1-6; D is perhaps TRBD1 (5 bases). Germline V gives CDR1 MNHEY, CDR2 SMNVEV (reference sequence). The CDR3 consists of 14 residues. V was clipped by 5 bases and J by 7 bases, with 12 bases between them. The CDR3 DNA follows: TGTGCCAGCAGTAGGGGCGGCGCAAATTCACCCCTCCACTTT. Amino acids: CASSRGGANSPLHF.

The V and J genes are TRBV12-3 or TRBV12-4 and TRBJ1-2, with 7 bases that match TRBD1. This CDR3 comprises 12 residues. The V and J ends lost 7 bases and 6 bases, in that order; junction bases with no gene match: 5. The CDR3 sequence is CASTNTGDGYTF. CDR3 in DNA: TGTGCCAGCACCAATACAGGGGATGGCTACACCTTC.

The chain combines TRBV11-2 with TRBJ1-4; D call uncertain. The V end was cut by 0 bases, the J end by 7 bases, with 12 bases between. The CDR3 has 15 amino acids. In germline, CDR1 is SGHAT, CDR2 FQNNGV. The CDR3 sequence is CASSLDGGWGEKLFF. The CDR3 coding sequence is TGTGCCAGCAGCTTAGATGGAGGGTGGGGTGAAAAACTGTTTTTT.

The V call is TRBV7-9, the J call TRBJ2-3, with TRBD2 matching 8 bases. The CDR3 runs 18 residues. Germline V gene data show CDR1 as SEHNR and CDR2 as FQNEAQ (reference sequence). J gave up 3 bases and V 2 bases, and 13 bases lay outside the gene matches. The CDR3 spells CASSLRRRPTSGTDTQYF. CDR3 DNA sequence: TGTGCCAGCAGCTTACGTCGTAGGCCAACTAGCGGAACAGATACGCAGTATTTT.

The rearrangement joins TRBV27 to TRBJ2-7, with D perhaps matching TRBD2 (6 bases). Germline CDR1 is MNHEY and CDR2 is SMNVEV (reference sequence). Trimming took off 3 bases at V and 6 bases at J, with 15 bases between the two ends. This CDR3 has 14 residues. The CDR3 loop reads CASSFLAGPAEQYF. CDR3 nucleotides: TGTGCCAGCAGTTTTTTGGCGGGGCCTGCCGAGCAGTACTTC.

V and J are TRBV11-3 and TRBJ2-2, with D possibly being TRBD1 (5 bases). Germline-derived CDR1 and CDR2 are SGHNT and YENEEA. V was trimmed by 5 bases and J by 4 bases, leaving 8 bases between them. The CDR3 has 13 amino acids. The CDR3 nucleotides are TGTGCCAGCAGCCTCGACAGCACCGGGGAGCTGTTTTTT. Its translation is CASSLDSTGELFF.

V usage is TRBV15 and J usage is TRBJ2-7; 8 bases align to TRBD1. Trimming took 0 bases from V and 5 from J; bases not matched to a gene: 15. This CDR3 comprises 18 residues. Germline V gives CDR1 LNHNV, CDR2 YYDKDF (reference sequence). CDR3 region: CATSREIAVAGGRHEQYF. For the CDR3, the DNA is TGTGCCACCAGCAGAGAAATCGCCGTGGCAGGGGGCCGCCACGAGCAGTACTTC. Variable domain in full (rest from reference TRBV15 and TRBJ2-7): DAMVIQNPRYQVTQFGKPVTLSCSQTLNHNVMYWYQQKSSQAPKLLFHYYDKDFNNEADTPDNFQSRRPNTSFCFLDIRSPGLGDTAMYLCATSREIAVAGGRHEQYFGPGTRLTVT.

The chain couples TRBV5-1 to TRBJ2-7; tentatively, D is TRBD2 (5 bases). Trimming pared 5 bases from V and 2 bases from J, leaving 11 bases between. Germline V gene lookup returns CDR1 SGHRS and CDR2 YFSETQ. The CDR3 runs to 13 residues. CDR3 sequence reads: CASRRGSAYEQYV. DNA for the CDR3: TGCGCCAGCAGGCGAGGGAGTGCCTACGAGCAGTACGTC.